Below, 8 T cell receptor beta chains from the same sample are listed, as sequenced in a study of control samples from healthy donors and cancer patients. Sequencing used immunoSEQ multiplex PCR; TCRdb keeps in-frame clones, though not all of them. The sample holds about 80,000 clones; about 90% are singletons and the top ten take less than 6%. The sample comprised blood. These receptors all come from a man aged 50 to 60 in good health.

The chain recombines TRBV14 with TRBJ2-5; 10 bases align to TRBD2. The germline CDR1 and CDR2 sequences are SGHDN and FVKESK. Unmatched junction bases numbered 10, after V lost 1 base and J lost 2 bases. CDR3 size: 18 residues. CDR3 loop: CASSQVHAVAGGQETQYF. The CDR3 region has the DNA TGTGCCAGCAGCCAAGTTCACGCAGTAGCGGGGGGACAAGAGACCCAGTACTTC.

This chain connects TRBV6-5 to TRBJ1-2, with D perhaps TRBD1 (5 bases). Germline CDR1 and CDR2: MNHEY and SVGAGI. Trimming pared 1 base from V and 3 bases from J, leaving 9 bases between. This CDR3 has 14 residues. CDR3 region: CASSYYGADYGYTF. The CDR3 DNA follows: TGTGCCAGCAGTTACTACGGGGCGGACTATGGCTACACCTTC.

The J gene is TRBJ2-7, the V gene TRBV5-6, with 9 bases matching TRBD1. V lost 0 bases and J lost 2; bases outside the gene matches: 3. Germline CDR1 and CDR2: SGHDT and YYEEEE. This CDR3 has 15 amino acids. The CDR3 here is CASSLGTGGTYEQYF. Written as DNA, the CDR3 is TGTGCCAGCAGCTTGGGTACAGGGGGCACCTACGAGCAGTACTTC.

The V call is TRBV6-6, the J call TRBJ2-7; TRBD2 might be the D (5 bases). Deletions cut 7 bases from V and 0 bases from J, with 13 bases between. Germline V gene sequence: CDR1 MNHNY, CDR2 SVGAGI (reference sequence). The CDR3 extends over 14 amino acids. CDR3 residues: CASKRTESSYEQYF. The CDR3 nucleotides are TGTGCCAGCAAGCGGACGGAAAGCTCCTACGAGCAGTACTTC.

The gene calls are TRBV15 and TRBJ1-1; possibly TRBD1 for D (5 bases). With 4 bases removed from V and 1 base from J, the gap between germline ends came to 10 bases. CDR1 and CDR2 from the germline V gene are LNHNV and YYDKDF (reference sequence). The CDR3 is 14 amino acids. CDR3 sequence (DNA): TGTGCCACCAGCATCAGGGAACGGAACACTGAAGCTTTCTTT. Its protein product is CATSIRERNTEAFF.

This sequence joins TRBV7-3 and TRBJ2-6; D may match TRBD1 or TRBD2 (5 bases each). The CDR3 covers 15 residues. Germline values: CDR1 SGHTA, CDR2 FQGTGA. Trimming removed 5 bases from V and 1 base from J, with 9 bases in between. The CDR3 is CASSRDVSGANVLTF. As DNA, the CDR3 is TGTGCCAGCAGCAGGGACGTTTCTGGGGCCAACGTCCTGACTTTC.

The chain combines TRBV19 with TRBJ2-3, with D unresolved. Germline V gives CDR1 LNHDA, CDR2 SQIVND (reference sequence). This CDR3 is 14 amino acids long. The V and J ends lost 3 bases and 0 bases respectively, with 7 bases between them. The CDR3 protein is CASSIAASTDTQYF. CDR3 bases: TGTGCCAGTAGTATTGCCGCTAGCACAGATACGCAGTATTTT. Full variable domain (outside the CDR3, taken from reference TRBV19 and TRBJ2-3): DGGITQSPKYLFRKEGQNVTLSCEQNLNHDAMYWYRQDPGQGLRLIYYSQIVNDFQKGDIAEGYSVSREKKESFPLTVTSAQKNPTAFYLCASSIAASTDTQYFGPGTRLTVL.

This rearrangement joins TRBV28 to TRBJ1-2; the D gene is possibly TRBD1 (5 bases). The CDR3 is made up of 15 amino acids. Germline V CDR1 and CDR2: MDHEN, SYDVKM. V was shortened by 5 bases and J by 1 base, with 14 bases between the two germline ends. The CDR3 protein is CASSGPGGINYGYTF. CDR3 DNA: TGTGCCAGCAGTGGCCCTGGGGGGATTAACTATGGCTACACCTTC.